The rows below give T cell receptor beta chains drawn from one sample of a study of shared clonotypes between healthy human individuals. TCRdb's copy holds only in-frame clones and misses some; the assay was immunoSEQ multiplex PCR. The sample contains over a million clones, more than 95% of which appear only once. The sequenced material came from naive CD4+ T cells sorted from blood. The receptors here all came from a young man in good health. The CDR3 runs from the conserved cysteine through the conserved F or W. A D gene is named only where the DNA matches it firmly. Size tells how often a clone was seen (once, few, many) or the class of an expanded clone, and some rows leave it out.

clone size,V gene,D gene,J gene,CDR3 DNA,CDR3 protein
once,TRBV19,.,TRBJ1-3,TGTGCCAGTAGTAAAAACCCTGGACGGATCTCTGGAAACACCATATATTTT,CASSKNPGRISGNTIYF
.,TRBV19,.,TRBJ2-5,TGTGCCAGTAGCCCCTGGGGAGAGACCCAGTACTTC,CASSPWGETQYF
.,TRBV10-1,TRBD2,TRBJ2-1,TGCGCCACCTATCTGACTCCCCTAGCGGGAGGATGGGAGCAGTTCTTC,CATYLTPLAGGWEQFF
.,TRBV5-1,.,TRBJ2-3,TGCGCCAGCAGCTTGGAGCGAAAAGCCACAGATACGCAGTATTTT,CASSLERKATDTQYF
.,TRBV28,TRBD1,TRBJ1-2,TGTGCCAGCATCCAAGCGGGACCTCGGGACAGGGGGCGCAATGGCTACACCTTC,CASIQAGPRDRGRNGYTF
.,TRBV21-1,.,TRBJ2-7,TGTGCCAGCAGCAAATCGACGGGGACGCAACCTGCCTACGAGCAGTACTTC,CASSKSTGTQPAYEQYF
.,TRBV5-4,.,TRBJ2-1,TGTGCCAGCAGCTTTGCATACAATGAGCAGTTCTTC,CASSFAYNEQFF
.,TRBV2,TRBD1,TRBJ2-7,TGTGCCAGCAGGGGACAGGGCACAAGCTCCTACGAGCAGTACTTC,CASRGQGTSSYEQYF
.,TRBV5-4,TRBD1,TRBJ1-2,TGTGCCAGCAGTCGGGACAGCGCTTATGGCTACACCTTC,CASSRDSAYGYTF
.,TRBV6-5,TRBD1,TRBJ2-6,TGTGCCAGCAAAACAGGGGCTGGGGCCAACGTCCTGACTTTC,CASKTGAGANVLTF
.,TRBV7-8,TRBD1,TRBJ2-1,TGTGCCAGCAGCTCATGGCGGGACAGGTTGCTCTTC,CASSSWRDRLLF
few,TRBV28,.,TRBJ2-6,TGTGCCAGCAGTTATGAGCACTCTGGGGCCAACGTCCTGACTTTC,CASSYEHSGANVLTF
once,TRBV6-6,.,TRBJ2-4,TGTGCCATCCCGGGACTGAGCAAAAACATTCAGTACTTC,CAIPGLSKNIQYF
.,TRBV10-3,.,TRBJ2-5,TGTGCCATCAGTGAGCCAGGGGGGGAAGAGACCCAGTACTTC,CAISEPGGEETQYF
.,TRBV19,.,TRBJ2-4,TGTGCCAGTAGTATAGCCAAGGGGAACATTCAGTACTTC,CASSIAKGNIQYF
.,TRBV19,TRBD1,TRBJ2-1,TGTGCCAGTAGTTCATTGGGACAGGCCTACAATGAGCAGTTCTTC,CASSSLGQAYNEQFF
.,TRBV2,.,TRBJ2-1,TGTGCCAGCAGTATTCGACGGTTGACCGAACGGGACTCCCTAGTTCAGGTGCAGTTCTTC,CASSIRRLTERDSLVQVQFF
.,TRBV29-1,.,TRBJ1-2,TGCAGCGTTGTACGTGGGGCTGGGTATGGCTACACCTTC,CSVVRGAGYGYTF
.,TRBV10-3,.,TRBJ1-3,TGTGCCATCAGTGACAAGAGCTCTGGAAACACCATATATTTT,CAISDKSSGNTIYF
.,TRBV4-3,TRBD2,TRBJ2-7,TGCGCCAGCAGCCAAGCCCTGGGGGGGGGCTACGAGCAGTACTTC,CASSQALGGGYEQYF
.,TRBV29-1,.,TRBJ2-7,TGCAGCGTTGAGAGTAGGGAGACCTACGAGCAGTACTTC,CSVESRETYEQYF
.,TRBV28,.,TRBJ2-1,TGTGCCAGCACCTCCTCCTTGGAGCAGTTCTTC,CASTSSLEQFF
.,TRBV28,.,TRBJ1-1,TGTGCCAGCAGTTTATTTGGGACACCCAGATTGAACACTGAAGCTTTCTTT,CASSLFGTPRLNTEAFF
.,TRBV15,TRBD2,TRBJ2-2,TGTGCCACCAGCACCGCTTGGGGTAGCGGGAGTTCCAACACCGGGGAGCTGTTTTTT,CATSTAWGSGSSNTGELFF
.,TRBV2,.,TRBJ1-1,TGTGCCAGCGTTGTGGCAGTTGAAGCTTTCTTT,CASVVAVEAFF
.,TRBV9,.,TRBJ2-7,TGTGCCAGCAGCGTAGTATTTGGGGCCGAGCAGTACTTC,CASSVVFGAEQYF
once,TRBV19,.,TRBJ1-2,TGTGCCAGTCGTCCTAGATCGGTGGCGATGCCTCCCTATGGCTACACCTTC,CASRPRSVAMPPYGYTF
.,TRBV28,.,TRBJ2-7,TGTGCCAGCAGCAATAGCTACGAGCAGTACTTC,CASSNSYEQYF
.,TRBV10-3,.,TRBJ2-2,TGTGCCATCAGTGGACAGGCCGACATGAACACCGGGGAGCTGTTTTTT,CAISGQADMNTGELFF
once,TRBV6-6,.,TRBJ2-1,TGTGCCAGCAGCCGACAGAGAATTTCCTACAATGAGCAGTTCTTC,CASSRQRISYNEQFF
.,TRBV10-3,.,TRBJ1-5,TGTGCCACAGGACCAGGGGCCAGTCAGCCCCAGCATTTT,CATGPGASQPQHF
.,TRBV18,.,TRBJ2-4,TGTGCCAGCTCTCCTGAAATCGGCAAAAACATTCAGTACTTC,CASSPEIGKNIQYF
.,TRBV14,.,TRBJ2-7,TGTGCCAGCAGCCAAGATTCCACAGGCTACTCCTACGAGCAGTACTTC,CASSQDSTGYSYEQYF
once,TRBV11-2,TRBD2,TRBJ2-7,TGTGCCAGCAGCCATACGCTAGCGGCCTACGACTACGAGCAGTACTTC,CASSHTLAAYDYEQYF
.,TRBV18,.,TRBJ1-3,TGTGCCAGCTCACCAGTGTTGGGGGAAACTGGAAACACCATATATTTT,CASSPVLGETGNTIYF
.,TRBV7-7,TRBD1,TRBJ2-5,TGTGCTAGCAGTCGGACAGGGGAGCTGGAGACCCAGTACTTC,CASSRTGELETQYF
.,TRBV6-1,TRBD2,TRBJ2-1,TGTGCCAGCAGTGGTGGTAGCGGGAGGATAGTGGATGAGCAGTTCTTC,CASSGGSGRIVDEQFF
.,TRBV6-6,.,TRBJ1-1,TGTGCCAGCAGTTACACGCAGCATGAAGCTTTCTTT,CASSYTQHEAFF
.,TRBV28,.,TRBJ2-5,TGTGCCAGCACTCGGTCTTTAGCGTACGAGACCCAGTACTTC,CASTRSLAYETQYF
.,TRBV18,TRBD2,TRBJ2-1,TGTGCCAGCTCACCTTATAGGGCGGGAGAAGGGAGCTCCTACAATGAGCAGTTCTTC,CASSPYRAGEGSSYNEQFF
.,TRBV7-6,.,TRBJ2-7,TGTGCCAGCAGCTTAGCGTTGGCAGGGGAAGCCTACGAGCAGTACTTC,CASSLALAGEAYEQYF
.,TRBV7-8,TRBD1,TRBJ2-5,TGTGCCAGCAGCTCAAGACAGGGTAATTCCGAGACCCAGTACTTC,CASSSRQGNSETQYF
.,TRBV11-2,.,TRBJ1-1,TGTGCCAGCAGCTTAGATAGGGACTCCTCGGGGGCTTTCTTT,CASSLDRDSSGAFF
.,TRBV27,.,TRBJ1-3,TGTGCCAGCAGCTCTATACAGTCTGGAAACACCATATATTTT,CASSSIQSGNTIYF
few,TRBV18,.,TRBJ2-7,TGTGCCAGCTCACAGGCCACAGGACCGGATGAGCAGTACTTC,CASSQATGPDEQYF
.,TRBV28,.,TRBJ1-2,TGTGCCGGCAGCCTGAGGGACACCCGGAATGGCTACACCTTC,CAGSLRDTRNGYTF
.,TRBV5-6,.,TRBJ2-3,TGTGCCAGCAGCTTGGTTGGGACTAGCACAGATACGCAGTATTTT,CASSLVGTSTDTQYF
.,TRBV28,TRBD2,TRBJ2-1,TGTGCCAGCACCCCCGGGGGGAGAACGGGAAATGAGCAGTTCTTC,CASTPGGRTGNEQFF
.,TRBV10-3,TRBD1,TRBJ1-5,TGTGCCATCGGATGGACAGGGGATCAGCCCCAGCATTTT,CAIGWTGDQPQHF
.,TRBV19,.,TRBJ2-2,TGTGCCAGTAGTACAACCGGGACCTCCCTAGGCGGGGAGCTGTTTTTT,CASSTTGTSLGGELFF
.,TRBV5-1,TRBD1,TRBJ2-7,TGCGCCAGCAGCTTGGCCCCGGGACAGAACTCCTACGAGCAGTACTTC,CASSLAPGQNSYEQYF
.,TRBV2,.,TRBJ2-7,TGTGCCAGCAGTGGCCCTAAGGGGTTGAACGAGCAGTACTTC,CASSGPKGLNEQYF
.,TRBV29-1,.,TRBJ2-6,TGCAGCGGGAGCTCTGGGGCCAACGTCCTGACTTTC,CSGSSGANVLTF
.,TRBV10-2,.,TRBJ2-6,TGCGCCAGCAGTGATTTCGGTGGGGCCAACGTCCTGACTTTC,CASSDFGGANVLTF